In this sample, the clone carrying this T cell receptor beta chain turned up a few times. This entry belongs to a study of blood T cell repertoires in COVID-19. TCRdb's copy holds only in-frame clones and misses some; the assay was immunoSEQ multiplex PCR. Seen here are about 220,000 clones, more than 70% observed once, and the top ten hold around 3.5%. CDR1 and CDR2 from the germline V gene are LGHNA and YNFKEQ. The CDR3 length is 16 residues. Trimming at V came to 3 bases and at J to 5 bases, leaving 9 bases not matched to a gene. The sequence was collected from a woman over 75 with acute or convalescent COVID-19. Sequencing input: peripheral blood. The V call is TRBV4-2, the J call TRBJ1-5; TRBD1 aligns across 8 bases. In DNA, the CDR3 is TGTGCCAGCAGCCATCACGGACAGGGAAAGGATCAGCCCCAGCATTTT. Its protein is CASSHHGQGKDQPQHF.